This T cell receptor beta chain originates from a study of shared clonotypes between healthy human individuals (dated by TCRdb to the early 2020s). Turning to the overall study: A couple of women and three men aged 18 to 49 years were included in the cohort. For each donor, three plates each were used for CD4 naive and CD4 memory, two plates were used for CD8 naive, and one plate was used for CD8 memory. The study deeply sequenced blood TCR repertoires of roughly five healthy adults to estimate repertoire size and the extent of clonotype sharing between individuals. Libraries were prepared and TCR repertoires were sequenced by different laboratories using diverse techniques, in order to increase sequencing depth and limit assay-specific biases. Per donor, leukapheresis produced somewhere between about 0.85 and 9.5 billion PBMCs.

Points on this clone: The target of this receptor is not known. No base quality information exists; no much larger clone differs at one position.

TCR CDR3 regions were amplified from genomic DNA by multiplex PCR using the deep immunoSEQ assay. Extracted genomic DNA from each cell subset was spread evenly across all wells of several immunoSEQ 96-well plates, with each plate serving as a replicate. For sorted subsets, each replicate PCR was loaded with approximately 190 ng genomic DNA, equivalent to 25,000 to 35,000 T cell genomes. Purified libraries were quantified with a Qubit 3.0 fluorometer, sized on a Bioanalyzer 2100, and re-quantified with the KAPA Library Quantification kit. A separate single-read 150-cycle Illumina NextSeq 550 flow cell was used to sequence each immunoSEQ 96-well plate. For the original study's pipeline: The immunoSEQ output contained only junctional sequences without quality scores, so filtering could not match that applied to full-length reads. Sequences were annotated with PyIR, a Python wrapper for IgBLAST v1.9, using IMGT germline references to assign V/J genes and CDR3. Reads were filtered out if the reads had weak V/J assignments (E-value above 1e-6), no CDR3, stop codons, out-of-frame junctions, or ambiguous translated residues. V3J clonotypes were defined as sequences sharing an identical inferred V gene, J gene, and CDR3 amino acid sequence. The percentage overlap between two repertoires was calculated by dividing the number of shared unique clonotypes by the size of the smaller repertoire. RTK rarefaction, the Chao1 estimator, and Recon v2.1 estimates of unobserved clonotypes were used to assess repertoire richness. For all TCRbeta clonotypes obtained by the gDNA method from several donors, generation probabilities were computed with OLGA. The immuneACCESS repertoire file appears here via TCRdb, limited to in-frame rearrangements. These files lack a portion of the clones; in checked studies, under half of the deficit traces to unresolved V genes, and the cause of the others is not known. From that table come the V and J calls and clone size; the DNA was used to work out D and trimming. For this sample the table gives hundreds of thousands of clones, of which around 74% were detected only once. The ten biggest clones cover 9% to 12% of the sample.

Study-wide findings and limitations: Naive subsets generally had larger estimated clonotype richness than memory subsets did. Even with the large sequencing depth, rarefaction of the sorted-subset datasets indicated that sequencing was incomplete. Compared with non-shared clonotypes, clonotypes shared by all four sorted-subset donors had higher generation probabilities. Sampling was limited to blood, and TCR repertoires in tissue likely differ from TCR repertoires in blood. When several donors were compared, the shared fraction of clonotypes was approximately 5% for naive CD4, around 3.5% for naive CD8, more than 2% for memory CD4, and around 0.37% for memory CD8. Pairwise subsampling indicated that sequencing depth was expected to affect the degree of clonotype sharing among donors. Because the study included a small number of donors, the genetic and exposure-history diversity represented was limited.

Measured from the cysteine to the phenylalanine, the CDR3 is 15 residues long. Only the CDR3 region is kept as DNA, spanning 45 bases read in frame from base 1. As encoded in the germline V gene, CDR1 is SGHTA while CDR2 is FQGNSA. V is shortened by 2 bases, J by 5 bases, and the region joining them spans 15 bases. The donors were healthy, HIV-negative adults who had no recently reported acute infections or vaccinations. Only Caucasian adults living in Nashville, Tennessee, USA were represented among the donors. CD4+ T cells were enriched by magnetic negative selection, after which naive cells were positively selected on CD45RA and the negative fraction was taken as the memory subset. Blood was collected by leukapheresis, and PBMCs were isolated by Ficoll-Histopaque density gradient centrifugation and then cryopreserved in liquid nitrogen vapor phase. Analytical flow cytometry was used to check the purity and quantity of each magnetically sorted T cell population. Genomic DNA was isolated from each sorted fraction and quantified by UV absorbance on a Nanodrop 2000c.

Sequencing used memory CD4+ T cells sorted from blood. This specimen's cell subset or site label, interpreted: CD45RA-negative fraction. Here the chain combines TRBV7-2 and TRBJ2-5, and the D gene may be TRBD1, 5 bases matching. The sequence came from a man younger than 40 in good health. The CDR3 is CASSLHQGSEETQYF. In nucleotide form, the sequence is TGTGCCAGCAGCTTACATCAGGGTAGTGAGGAGACCCAGTACTTC.